The 12 T cell receptor beta chains below were found in one sample sequenced in a study of CD8 T cells in ankylosing spondylitis. Findings and caveats of the study: Characteristic, it appeared, of ankylosing spondylitis blood was a TCR beta motif of about eight highly homologous variants.

A single record per CDR3 protein comes from TCRdb applying MiXCR to the 5' RACE reads. The data show about 210,000 distinct CDR3 sequences, about 7% seen once. No antigen is known for these receptors. Sequencing was carried out using blood, either unsorted or a sorted T cell fraction (not recorded which). Receptor source: a male donor with ankylosing spondylitis.

Ten or more counts support this clonotype. The chain joins TRBV9 to TRBJ2-7, with D perhaps TRBD2 (5 bases). The length of the CDR3 is 14 residues. The V gene's germline CDR1 is SGDLS and CDR2 YYNGEE. Trimming removed 3 bases at V and 7 bases at J, with 17 bases between. CDR3 sequence reads: CASSGTPGTLEQYF. In nucleotides, the CDR3 is TGTGCCAGCAGCGGAACTCCGGGAACGCTAGAGCAGTACTTC.

This clonotype occurred many times. This chain connects TRBV6-2 or TRBV6-3 to TRBJ2-5; 9 nucleotides agree with TRBD2. The length of the CDR3 is 16 residues. Germline CDR1 MNHEY, CDR2 SVGEGT. V lost 2 bases and J lost 4; bases outside the gene matches: 8. CDR3 coding DNA: TGTGCCAGCAGTTACCGCGGCGGGAGGGCCGGAGAGACCCAGTACTTC. It is translated as CASSYRGGRAGETQYF.

This clonotype was counted ten times or more. The J gene is TRBJ1-2, the V gene TRBV28; D is unclear. V lost 3 bases and J 0 bases, leaving 8 bases between the germline ends. This CDR3 is 14 amino acids long. The V gene's germline CDR1 is MDHEN and CDR2 SYDVKM. As DNA, the CDR3 is TGTGCCAGCAGTTTGTTCCGGGCTAACTATGGCTACACCTTC. Translation: CASSLFRANYGYTF.

This rearrangement joins TRBV7-9 to TRBJ2-7, with D hard to call. Germline CDR1 reads SEHNR; CDR2 reads FQNEAQ (reference sequence). The CDR3 contains 12 residues. V lost 5 bases and J 5 bases, leaving 10 bases between the germline ends. CDR3 coding DNA: TGTGCCAGCAGCCCCCCCAACAACGAGCAGTACTTC. Translated: CASSPPNNEQYF.

On this clonotype itself: This could be a read error, since a much larger clone is one nucleotide away. The rearrangement links TRBV5-6 to TRBJ2-7; 7 bases match TRBD1. The CDR3 length is 13 residues. Germline V gene sequence: CDR1 SGHDT, CDR2 YYEEEE. The V and J ends lost 6 bases and 2 bases, in that order; junction bases with no gene match: 5. CDR3 in amino acids: CASTRDSTYEQYF. The CDR3 nucleotides read TGTGCCAGCACCAGGGACAGCACCTACGAGCAGTACTTC.

The chain is built from TRBV24-1 and TRBJ2-1; weak D call: TRBD1 (5 bases). The ends were cut back, 5 bases at V and 7 bases at J, with 11 bases in the middle. Germline-derived CDR1 and CDR2 are KGHDR and SFDVKD. This CDR3 has 13 residues. The CDR3 sequence is CATSGGLGNEQFF. The DNA of the CDR3 is TGTGCCACCAGTGGGGGCCTTGGGAATGAGCAGTTCTTC.

This clonotype was detected a few times. The chain links TRBV18 to TRBJ2-7; D is possibly TRBD1 (5 bases). Germline loops: CDR1 KGHSH, CDR2 LQKENI. V was clipped by 4 bases and J by 0 bases, with 13 bases between them. CDR3 length: 15 amino acids. The CDR3 DNA reads TGTGCCAGCTCACAAACAAGGGGCAACTCCTACGAGCAGTACTTC. This translates into CASSQTRGNSYEQYF.

V is TRBV7-9 and J is TRBJ2-5; unclear D gene. From germline, CDR1 is SEHNR and CDR2 FQNEAQ (reference sequence). V lost 4 bases to trimming and J lost 3 bases, with 9 bases between them. This CDR3 comprises 13 residues. CDR3 protein: CASSSSTEETQYF. CDR3 DNA sequence: TGTGCCAGCAGCTCTTCGACGGAAGAGACCCAGTACTTC.

V is TRBV12-3 or TRBV12-4 and J is TRBJ2-5, with no clear D. The V end was cut by 7 bases, the J end by 5 bases, with 14 bases between. This CDR3 is built from 13 residues. The CDR3 loop reads CASTDSSPETQYF. The DNA of the CDR3 is TGTGCCAGCACCGACTCGTCTCCGGAGACCCAGTACTTC.

This clonotype was counted ten times or more. The chain recombines TRBV5-6 with TRBJ2-2; D not resolved. The CDR3 has 12 amino acids. Looked up from germline, CDR1 is SGHDT and CDR2 is YYEEEE. V was shortened by 4 bases and J by 6 bases, with 7 bases between the two germline ends. The CDR3 region has the DNA TGTGCCAGCAGCATAGGAGCCGGGGAGCTGTTTTTT. Amino acids: CASSIGAGELFF.

This clonotype has at least ten counts. The chain couples TRBV6-1 to TRBJ2-1, with 9 bases lining up with TRBD2. This CDR3 comprises 17 residues. Per the germline V gene, CDR1 is MNHNS and CDR2 is SASEGT. V was pared by 5 bases and J by 6 bases, with 14 bases of the junction left unmatched. CDR3 sequence (DNA): TGTGCCAGCAGTAGGCGGACTAGCGAGCTTATAATCAATGAGCAGTTCTTC. Protein: CASSRRTSELIINEQFF.

This clonotype was found many times. V gene TRBV5-5 combines with J gene TRBJ2-7; 8 bases are shared with TRBD1. The CDR3 has 12 residues. The germline V gene encodes CDR1 SGHKS and CDR2 YYEKEE (reference sequence). Trimming removed 4 bases from V and 6 bases from J; junction bases left unmatched: 3. The CDR3 sequence is CASSPDRVEQYF. In DNA, the CDR3 is TGTGCCAGCAGCCCGGACAGGGTCGAGCAGTACTTC.